These T cell receptor beta chains were read from a single sample in a study of blood T cell repertoires in COVID-19. Data came from immunoSEQ multiplex PCR; TCRdb stores just in-frame clones and leaves some out. The sample lists 100,000 or so clones, approximately 91% occurring once. The sequenced sample consisted of peripheral blood. The receptors come from a woman in her fifties or sixties with acute or convalescent COVID-19. The CDR3 runs from the conserved cysteine through the conserved F or W. The D gene is left open where the match is weak. Only some rows state a clone size, as once, few, many or a class for expanded clones.

v_gene: TRBV6-5
j_gene: TRBJ1-3
abundance: NA
d_gene: NA
CDR3aa: CASSQGSGNTIYF
CDR3nt: TGTGCCAGCAGTCAGGGCTCTGGAAACACCATATATTTT

v_gene: TRBV19
j_gene: TRBJ2-7
abundance: NA
d_gene: TRBD2
CDR3aa: CASNPTSGSPYEQYF
CDR3nt: TGTGCCAGTAATCCGACTAGCGGGTCTCCTTACGAGCAGTACTTC

v_gene: TRBV24-1
j_gene: TRBJ2-1
abundance: NA
d_gene: TRBD1
CDR3aa: CATSDSGTGGAGEQFF
CDR3nt: TGTGCCACCAGTGACTCAGGGACAGGGGGCGCGGGAGAGCAGTTCTTC

v_gene: TRBV29-1
j_gene: TRBJ2-5
abundance: NA
d_gene: TRBD1
CDR3aa: CSVEWETGYQTQYF
CDR3nt: TGCAGCGTTGAATGGGAGACAGGGTATCAGACCCAGTACTTC

v_gene: TRBV13
j_gene: TRBJ1-1
abundance: NA
d_gene: TRBD1
CDR3aa: CASSSLRDRGRGGTEAFF
CDR3nt: TGTGCCAGCAGCTCACTCCGGGACAGGGGGCGTGGGGGGACTGAAGCTTTCTTT

v_gene: TRBV30
j_gene: TRBJ1-1
abundance: NA
d_gene: TRBD1
CDR3aa: CAWRALQGMNTEAFF
CDR3nt: TGTGCCTGGAGGGCCTTACAGGGGATGAACACTGAAGCTTTCTTT

v_gene: TRBV9
j_gene: TRBJ2-5
abundance: NA
d_gene: TRBD2
CDR3aa: CASSVDPAGGTQETQYF
CDR3nt: TGTGCCAGCAGCGTAGATCCAGCGGGAGGTACCCAAGAGACCCAGTACTTC

v_gene: TRBV4-1
j_gene: TRBJ2-7
abundance: NA
d_gene: TRBD2
CDR3aa: CASSQVTSGSAVGGYEQYF
CDR3nt: TGCGCCAGCAGCCAAGTAACTAGCGGGAGCGCCGTGGGAGGCTACGAGCAGTACTTC

v_gene: TRBV6-5
j_gene: TRBJ2-7
abundance: NA
d_gene: TRBD1
CDR3aa: CASSYTGADYEQYF
CDR3nt: TGTGCCAGCAGTTATACAGGGGCGGACTACGAGCAGTACTTC

v_gene: TRBV3-1/TRBV3-2
j_gene: TRBJ2-1
abundance: NA
d_gene: TRBD1
CDR3aa: CASSQVSGQGPSLF
CDR3nt: TGTGCCAGCAGCCAAGTATCAGGACAGGGCCCTTCACTCTTC

v_gene: TRBV5-6
j_gene: TRBJ2-2
abundance: NA
d_gene: NA
CDR3aa: CASSLDRNTGELFF
CDR3nt: TGTGCCAGCAGCTTAGACAGGAACACCGGGGAGCTGTTTTTT

v_gene: TRBV5-5
j_gene: TRBJ2-2
abundance: few
d_gene: TRBD1
CDR3aa: CASSLEGGAGTGELFF
CDR3nt: TGTGCCAGCAGCTTGGAAGGGGGCGCCGGCACCGGGGAGCTGTTTTTT

v_gene: TRBV19
j_gene: TRBJ1-2
abundance: NA
d_gene: NA
CDR3aa: CASRDFFRGYTF
CDR3nt: TGTGCCAGCAGAGACTTCTTTCGCGGCTACACCTTC

v_gene: TRBV10-3
j_gene: TRBJ2-2
abundance: NA
d_gene: TRBD2
CDR3aa: CAIRTSGNTGELFF
CDR3nt: TGTGCCATTCGGACTAGCGGGAACACCGGGGAGCTGTTTTTT

v_gene: TRBV5-5
j_gene: TRBJ2-1
abundance: NA
d_gene: TRBD2
CDR3aa: CASSDLAGAGNEQFF
CDR3nt: TGTGCCAGCAGCGACCTAGCGGGTGCGGGGAATGAGCAGTTCTTC

v_gene: TRBV12-3/TRBV12-4
j_gene: TRBJ1-5
abundance: NA
d_gene: NA
CDR3aa: CASSLMAGQPQHF
CDR3nt: TGTGCCAGCAGTTTGATGGCGGGCCAGCCCCAGCATTTT

v_gene: TRBV6-5
j_gene: TRBJ1-1
abundance: NA
d_gene: NA
CDR3aa: CASSYLSVSPNTEAFF
CDR3nt: TGTGCCAGCAGTTACCTTAGTGTATCGCCGAACACTGAAGCTTTCTTT

v_gene: TRBV21-1
j_gene: TRBJ1-2
abundance: NA
d_gene: NA
CDR3aa: CASSQGGYGYTF
CDR3nt: TGTGCCAGCAGCCAGGGAGGGTATGGCTACACCTTC

v_gene: TRBV7-6
j_gene: TRBJ2-2
abundance: NA
d_gene: TRBD2
CDR3aa: CASSLETSGANTGELFF
CDR3nt: TGTGCCAGCAGCTTAGAGACTAGCGGAGCGAACACCGGGGAGCTGTTTTTT

v_gene: TRBV4-1
j_gene: TRBJ2-5
abundance: NA
d_gene: NA
CDR3aa: CASSQDAPGLIQETQYF
CDR3nt: TGCGCCAGCAGCCAAGATGCCCCGGGACTTATTCAAGAGACCCAGTACTTC

v_gene: TRBV15
j_gene: TRBJ1-1
abundance: NA
d_gene: TRBD1
CDR3aa: CATSRVVGTANTEAFF
CDR3nt: TGTGCCACCAGCAGAGTCGTCGGGACAGCGAACACTGAAGCTTTCTTT

v_gene: TRBV28
j_gene: TRBJ2-5
abundance: NA
d_gene: NA
CDR3aa: CASSRAGPGRTQYF
CDR3nt: TGTGCCAGCAGTCGGGCGGGGCCCGGGCGGACCCAGTACTTC

v_gene: TRBV30
j_gene: TRBJ2-7
abundance: NA
d_gene: TRBD1
CDR3aa: CAWSYPEAGQGPEQYF
CDR3nt: TGTGCCTGGAGTTACCCCGAGGCCGGACAGGGGCCCGAGCAGTACTTC

v_gene: TRBV3-1/TRBV3-2
j_gene: TRBJ2-1
abundance: NA
d_gene: TRBD1
CDR3aa: CASSQHIQGAGKSEQFF
CDR3nt: TGTGCCAGCAGCCAGCACATCCAGGGGGCGGGTAAGAGTGAGCAGTTCTTC

v_gene: TRBV19
j_gene: TRBJ1-5
abundance: NA
d_gene: NA
CDR3aa: CASSGGGPNQPQHF
CDR3nt: TGTGCCAGTAGCGGGGGGGGGCCTAATCAGCCCCAGCATTTT

v_gene: TRBV4-2
j_gene: TRBJ2-7
abundance: NA
d_gene: TRBD1
CDR3aa: CASSQLSGTGSEQYF
CDR3nt: TGTGCCAGCAGCCAATTATCCGGGACAGGGAGCGAGCAGTACTTC

v_gene: TRBV28
j_gene: TRBJ1-2
abundance: once
d_gene: TRBD1
CDR3aa: CASHSGTAYGYTF
CDR3nt: TGTGCCAGCCATTCCGGGACAGCCTATGGCTACACCTTC

v_gene: TRBV6-5
j_gene: TRBJ1-2
abundance: once
d_gene: TRBD1
CDR3aa: CASKLTGGNYGYTF
CDR3nt: TGTGCCAGCAAATTGACAGGGGGGAACTATGGCTACACCTTC

v_gene: TRBV2
j_gene: TRBJ1-5
abundance: once
d_gene: NA
CDR3aa: CASMRPPGPQHF
CDR3nt: TGTGCCAGCATGAGACCCCCGGGGCCCCAGCATTTT

v_gene: TRBV5-4
j_gene: TRBJ2-7
abundance: NA
d_gene: TRBD2
CDR3aa: CASSLGGPSGIYEQYF
CDR3nt: TGTGCCAGCAGCTTAGGTGGGCCTAGCGGAATCTACGAGCAGTACTTC

v_gene: TRBV7-9
j_gene: TRBJ1-4
abundance: NA
d_gene: NA
CDR3aa: CASSPWGRGARITNEKLFF
CDR3nt: TGTGCCAGCAGCCCCTGGGGTCGGGGAGCCAGAATTACTAATGAAAAACTGTTTTTT

v_gene: TRBV18
j_gene: TRBJ2-5
abundance: NA
d_gene: TRBD2
CDR3aa: CASSSSGSRETQYF
CDR3nt: TGTGCCAGCTCTTCAAGCGGGAGTAGAGAGACCCAGTACTTC

v_gene: TRBV7-9
j_gene: TRBJ2-1
abundance: NA
d_gene: TRBD2
CDR3aa: CASSLRDKGLAGLNEQFF
CDR3nt: TGTGCCAGCAGCTTACGCGATAAGGGACTAGCGGGACTTAATGAGCAGTTCTTC

v_gene: TRBV9
j_gene: TRBJ2-5
abundance: NA
d_gene: TRBD2
CDR3aa: CASSVGGLAGGTQYF
CDR3nt: TGTGCCAGCAGCGTAGGAGGACTAGCGGGCGGGACCCAGTACTTC

v_gene: TRBV28
j_gene: TRBJ1-2
abundance: NA
d_gene: NA
CDR3aa: CASSRSAANHYGYTF
CDR3nt: TGTGCCAGCAGCCGTTCTGCGGCGAACCACTATGGCTACACCTTC

v_gene: TRBV10-3
j_gene: TRBJ2-1
abundance: once
d_gene: TRBD1
CDR3aa: CAISDLIQGNEQFF
CDR3nt: TGTGCCATCAGTGATCTTATACAGGGGAATGAGCAGTTCTTC

v_gene: TRBV18
j_gene: TRBJ2-3
abundance: NA
d_gene: TRBD2
CDR3aa: CASSPPASGSITQYF
CDR3nt: TGTGCCAGCTCACCACCGGCTAGCGGGAGTATTACGCAGTATTTT

v_gene: TRBV2
j_gene: TRBJ1-5
abundance: NA
d_gene: TRBD1
CDR3aa: CASSLQGLDQPQHF
CDR3nt: TGTGCCAGCAGCCTACAGGGGTTGGATCAGCCCCAGCATTTT

v_gene: TRBV6-5
j_gene: TRBJ2-3
abundance: NA
d_gene: TRBD2
CDR3aa: CASSPLREGPTQYF
CDR3nt: TGTGCCAGCAGCCCCCTGAGGGAGGGCCCTACGCAGTATTTT

v_gene: TRBV11-2
j_gene: TRBJ1-4
abundance: once
d_gene: TRBD1
CDR3aa: CASSAYRGTNEKLFF
CDR3nt: TGTGCCAGCAGCGCCTACAGGGGGACGAATGAAAAACTGTTTTTT

v_gene: TRBV29-1
j_gene: TRBJ1-1
abundance: NA
d_gene: NA
CDR3aa: CSVEREVEAFF
CDR3nt: TGCAGCGTTGAGCGAGAAGTAGAAGCTTTCTTT

v_gene: TRBV7-3
j_gene: TRBJ2-2
abundance: NA
d_gene: NA
CDR3aa: CASSLTGFNGELFF
CDR3nt: TGTGCCAGCAGCCTCACAGGGTTCAACGGGGAGCTGTTTTTT

v_gene: TRBV3-1/TRBV3-2
j_gene: TRBJ2-1
abundance: NA
d_gene: NA
CDR3aa: CASSPDSYNEQFF
CDR3nt: TGTGCCAGCAGCCCTGACAGCTACAATGAGCAGTTCTTC

v_gene: TRBV5-4
j_gene: TRBJ2-1
abundance: NA
d_gene: NA
CDR3aa: CASSPPRSDEQFF
CDR3nt: TGTGCCAGCAGCCCCCCCCGATCAGATGAGCAGTTCTTC

v_gene: TRBV30
j_gene: TRBJ1-2
abundance: NA
d_gene: NA
CDR3aa: CAWGLRGGYGYTF
CDR3nt: TGTGCCTGGGGCCTGAGGGGGGGCTATGGCTACACCTTC

v_gene: TRBV27
j_gene: TRBJ1-6
abundance: NA
d_gene: NA
CDR3aa: CASSFLAGRRNSPLHF
CDR3nt: TGTGCCAGCAGTTTTCTGGCGGGCAGGCGGAATTCACCCCTCCACTTT

v_gene: TRBV27
j_gene: TRBJ2-3
abundance: NA
d_gene: TRBD1
CDR3aa: CASSWDRGLWGTDTQYF
CDR3nt: TGTGCCAGCAGCTGGGACAGGGGGCTTTGGGGCACAGATACGCAGTATTTT

v_gene: TRBV5-1
j_gene: TRBJ2-5
abundance: NA
d_gene: TRBD2
CDR3aa: CASSREGNTETQYF
CDR3nt: TGCGCCAGCAGCCGGGAGGGCAACACAGAGACCCAGTACTTC

v_gene: TRBV11-2
j_gene: TRBJ1-4
abundance: NA
d_gene: NA
CDR3aa: CASSLGGGSGGEKLFF
CDR3nt: TGTGCCAGCAGCTTAGGTGGGGGGTCCGGTGGGGAAAAACTGTTTTTT

v_gene: TRBV13
j_gene: TRBJ2-3
abundance: NA
d_gene: NA
CDR3aa: CASSLRPGAPDTQYF
CDR3nt: TGTGCCAGCAGCTTACGTCCAGGGGCGCCAGATACGCAGTATTTT

v_gene: TRBV7-3
j_gene: TRBJ1-6
abundance: NA
d_gene: TRBD1
CDR3aa: CASSSGQGNSPLHF
CDR3nt: TGTGCCAGCAGCTCCGGACAGGGAAATTCACCCCTCCACTTT

v_gene: TRBV6-5
j_gene: TRBJ2-2
abundance: few
d_gene: TRBD2
CDR3aa: CASSSGRGPNTGELFF
CDR3nt: TGTGCCAGCAGTTCCGGGAGGGGCCCGAACACCGGGGAGCTGTTTTTT

v_gene: TRBV5-1
j_gene: TRBJ2-7
abundance: NA
d_gene: NA
CDR3aa: CASSRGGGLDEQYF
CDR3nt: TGCGCCAGCAGCCGTGGTGGGGGCCTAGACGAGCAGTACTTC

v_gene: TRBV29-1
j_gene: TRBJ1-4
abundance: few
d_gene: NA
CDR3aa: CSVREGYEKLFF
CDR3nt: TGCAGCGTAAGGGAGGGCTATGAAAAACTGTTTTTT

v_gene: TRBV10-3
j_gene: TRBJ1-1
abundance: NA
d_gene: TRBD1
CDR3aa: CAITDRGQGTEAFF
CDR3nt: TGTGCCATCACGGACAGGGGGCAAGGAACTGAAGCTTTCTTT